This T cell receptor beta chain was found in a study of T cells in Graves' hyperthyroidism and ophthalmopathy. Overall study: Prior to any treatment, at the point of initial diagnosis, peripheral blood was collected. Study-level points and caveats: The model anticipated ophthalmopathy a median around 6 months pre-onset.

This clonotype was detected many times. Its antigen is unknown. V lost 1 base and J 0 bases, leaving 7 bases between the germline ends. This CDR3 comprises 15 residues. Per germline, CDR1 LNHDA and CDR2 SQIVND (reference sequence). Recently diagnosed hyperthyroidism of less than 2 months' duration affected patients aged 18 to 65. The sample of blood was obtained at first hyperthyroidism diagnosis (before any ophthalmopathy symptoms). Amplified TCR beta CDR3 regions derived from RNA transcripts. Using the HTBI primer set, a first-round RT-PCR was run on the TCR CDR3. TCRdb passed the multiplex PCR reads through MiXCR, listing each CDR3 protein once. The repertoire holds around 340,000 distinct CDR3 sequences, with about 15% as singletons.

The sample was blood. This chain links TRBV19 with TRBJ1-5; D is unresolved. The sequence was collected from a woman in her twenties or thirties with Graves' hyperthyroidism that later progressed to Graves' ophthalmopathy. This CDR3 reads CASSIAAYSNQPQHF. CDR3 DNA: TGTGCCAGTAGTATAGCAGCTTATAGCAATCAGCCCCAGCATTTT.